The 27 T cell receptor beta chains below all came from one sample that was sequenced in a study of blood T cells in healthy people across ages. PCR was performed a second time for 7 to 11 cycles using a sample-barcoded 5' primer and a J-beta primer mix. MiXCR, applied by TCRdb to the 5' RACE reads, yields one record per CDR3 protein. This sample has 980,000 or so distinct CDR3 sequences; 45% to 50% occur once, and the top ten carry 10% to 15%. The sample taken for sequencing was blood. The receptors shown here come from a man in his thirties or forties in good health.

The gene calls are TRBV29-1 and TRBJ2-2, with unresolved D. The CDR3 has 10 amino acids. Germline CDR1 SQVTM, CDR2 ANQGSEA. V shed 3 bases and J shed 6 bases, with 2 bases lying between them. The CDR3 DNA reads TGCAGCGTTGAGTCCGGGGAGCTGTTTTTT. Its translation: CSVESGELFF.

The CDR3 loop reads CASSQDLTVGEQFF. The CDR3 DNA follows: TGCGCCAGCAGCCAAGATCTGACAGTTGGTGAGCAGTTCTTC. The rearrangement uses TRBV4-3 and TRBJ2-1; TRBD1 might be the D (5 bases). The germline V and J ends were trimmed by 0 bases and 9 bases, with 12 bases remaining between them. The V gene's germline CDR1 is LGHNA and CDR2 YSLEER. This CDR3 has 14 residues.

In this sample, this clonotype turned up a few times. The chain uses TRBV6-2 or TRBV6-3 and TRBJ1-1, with D possibly being TRBD1 (5 bases). V was trimmed by 0 bases and J by 4 bases, leaving 15 bases between them. The V gene's germline CDR1 is MNHEY and CDR2 SVGEGT. This CDR3 has 16 amino acids. This CDR3 is CASSYSGQDQVTEAFF. The DNA of the CDR3 is TGTGCCAGCAGTTACTCGGGGCAGGACCAGGTCACTGAAGCTTTCTTT.

This clonotype showed up many times. This chain links TRBV10-2 with TRBJ2-3; D perhaps matches TRBD1 (6 bases). V was trimmed by 8 bases and J by 2 bases, leaving 14 bases between them. Germline loops: CDR1 WSHSY, CDR2 SAAADI. This CDR3 has 14 residues. CDR3 sequence: CASRDILSTDTQYF. CDR3 nucleotide sequence: TGCGCCAGCCGGGACATACTCTCCACAGATACGCAGTATTTT.

The genes are TRBV5-1 and TRBJ2-4; weak D call: TRBD2 (5 bases). CDR1 is SGHRS and CDR2 is YFSETQ in the germline V gene. V was pared by 3 bases and J by 1 base, with 14 bases between. The CDR3 is 16 amino acids. CDR3 DNA sequence: TGCGCCAGCAGCTGGACTTTCACAGATGCCAAAAACATTCAGTACTTC. It is translated as CASSWTFTDAKNIQYF.

V is TRBV10-3 and J is TRBJ2-3, with D hard to call. This CDR3 is built from 13 residues. Trimming removed 2 bases at V and 3 bases at J, with 6 bases between. Looked up from germline, CDR1 is ENHRY and CDR2 is SYGVKD. The CDR3 is CAISEPGTDTQYF. The CDR3, as DNA: TGTGCCATCAGTGAGCCAGGAACAGATACGCAGTATTTT.

The chain employs TRBV11-2 and TRBJ1-1; unclear D gene. Germline CDR1 and CDR2: SGHAT and FQNNGV. V was pared by 4 bases and J by 7 bases, with 19 bases between. This CDR3 has 15 amino acids. The CDR3 DNA sequence: TGTGCCAGCAGCTCGGGCGGGCCCTTATTACATGAAGCTTTCTTT. This translates into CASSSGGPLLHEAFF.

J is TRBJ2-3 and V is TRBV20-1; possible D gene TRBD1, 6 bases. Germline V gene data show CDR1 as DFQATT and CDR2 as SNEGSKA (reference sequence). The CDR3 covers 14 residues. The V and J ends lost 0 bases and 3 bases respectively, with 10 bases between them. The CDR3 is CSARDWDITDTQYF. The DNA for the CDR3 is TGCAGTGCTAGAGATTGGGACATAACAGATACGCAGTATTTT.

This clonotype was detected only a few times. The genes are TRBV5-1 and TRBJ2-7; D is ambiguous. This CDR3 comprises 15 residues. CDR1 is SGHRS and CDR2 is YFSETQ in the germline V gene. The V and J ends lost 4 bases and 0 bases respectively, with 14 bases between them. As DNA, the CDR3 is TGCGCCAGCAGCCCAGACGACGGAAGCTCCTACGAGCAGTACTTC. Its translation: CASSPDDGSSYEQYF.

This clonotype was recorded once. A read error may be the cause here, since a much bigger clone is one base away. The chain joins TRBV25-1 to TRBJ2-1; 10 bases agree with TRBD2. Unmatched junction bases numbered 7, after V lost 8 bases and J lost 3 bases. Germline V gene data show CDR1 as MGHDK and CDR2 as SYGVNS. The CDR3 sequence is 15 residues long. The CDR3 loop is CASGTSGGVYNEQFF. CDR3 bases: TGTGCCAGCGGGACGAGCGGGGGGGTCTACAATGAGCAGTTCTTC.

This clonotype has ten or more counts. The chain recombines TRBV27 with TRBJ2-7; possibly TRBD1 or TRBD2 for D (5 bases each). Germline assignment: CDR1 MNHEY and CDR2 SMNVEV (reference sequence). The CDR3 has 14 amino acids. V was clipped by 8 bases and J by 1 base, with 15 bases between them. CDR3 amino acids: CASAGTLPSYEQYF. CDR3 DNA sequence: TGTGCCAGCGCCGGGACGCTACCTTCCTACGAGCAGTACTTC.

On this clonotype itself: The junction does not match germline at one end; this may be a read error. This rearrangement joins TRBV4-3 to TRBJ2-1, with TRBD2 identical over 11 bases. This CDR3 region has 15 residues. The germline CDR1 and CDR2 sequences are LGHNA and YSLEER. The DNA of the CDR3 is TGCGCCAGCAGCCTTAGCGGGGGGGCCCTTAATGAGCAGCTCTTC. As protein: CASSLSGGALNEQLF.

The chain uses TRBV29-1 and TRBJ1-2, with D uncertain. The CDR3 spans 13 residues. The V gene's germline CDR1 is SQVTM and CDR2 ANQGSEA. V was pared by 7 bases and J by 4 bases, with 16 bases between. The DNA of the CDR3 is TGCAGCGCCATGGCTAAAGGGTTCTATGGCTACACCTTC. Translated, it gives CSAMAKGFYGYTF.

The J gene is TRBJ1-4, the V gene TRBV19, with D possibly being TRBD1 (5 bases). Trimming pared 11 bases from V and 5 bases from J, leaving 18 bases between. This CDR3 is built from 14 residues. Germline values: CDR1 LNHDA, CDR2 SQIVND (reference sequence). This CDR3 is CAVGQGSRNEKLFF. The CDR3 DNA reads as TGTGCCGTGGGGCAAGGGTCTCGGAATGAAAAACTGTTTTTT.

The chain combines TRBV20-1 with TRBJ2-7; D not certain. CDR1 is DFQATT and CDR2 is SNEGSKA in the germline V gene (reference sequence). This CDR3 spans 13 amino acids. Between the trimmed V and J ends, which lost 0 bases and 3 bases, there was a span of 9 bases. CDR3 in DNA: TGCAGTGCTAGAGATCATGGGGACTACGAGCAGTACTTC. It translates to CSARDHGDYEQYF.

In its sample, this clonotype was seen many times. In DNA form, the CDR3 reads TGCAGCGTCGAACAGGGCGCAGATACGCAGTATTTT. Its protein product is CSVEQGADTQYF. This rearrangement joins TRBV29-1 to TRBJ2-3, with D possibly TRBD1 on 6 matching bases. Trimming left V 6 bases short and J 4 bases short, with 11 bases between. The CDR3 is 12 residues long. Germline CDR1 is SQVTM and CDR2 is ANQGSEA.

The chain is built from TRBV4-2 and TRBJ2-4; 7 bases align to TRBD2. The DNA end is more similar to TRBJ2-7, so the J call may be wrong. Germline assignment: CDR1 LGHNA and CDR2 YNFKEQ. This CDR3 spans 14 amino acids. The CDR3 DNA is TGTGCCAGCAGCCGGACTAGTAAGGCCGACGAGCAGTACTTC. It codes for CASSRTSKADEQYF.

This sequence joins TRBV7-2 and TRBJ2-1; 7 nucleotides align to TRBD2. CDR3 size: 15 residues. V trimming: 5 bases; J trimming: 6 bases; junction bases outside the gene matches: 10. In germline, CDR1 is SGHTA, CDR2 FQGNSA. CDR3 protein: CASSVGRGEVNEQFF. In DNA, the CDR3 is TGTGCCAGCAGCGTCGGTCGGGGGGAGGTCAATGAGCAGTTCTTC.

The chain employs TRBV5-1 and TRBJ2-7; 7 bases agree with TRBD1. The CDR3 sequence is 15 residues long. Unmatched junction bases numbered 5, after V lost 0 bases and J lost 2 bases. CDR1 is SGHRS and CDR2 is YFSETQ in the germline V gene. CDR3 region: CASSLVQGVAYEQYF. Here the CDR3 DNA reads TGCGCCAGCAGCTTGGTCCAGGGGGTTGCCTACGAGCAGTACTTC.

Only a few counts were recorded for this clonotype. This chain connects TRBV3-1 to TRBJ2-7, with no clear D. Germline V CDR1 and CDR2: LGHDT, YNNKEL (reference sequence). This CDR3 is 15 amino acids long. With 3 bases removed from V and 3 bases from J, the gap between germline ends came to 15 bases. The CDR3 sequence: CASSHSLTLDYEQYF. CDR3 nucleotides: TGTGCCAGCAGCCACTCCTTAACGTTAGACTACGAGCAGTACTTC.

This clonotype has more than one count but fewer than ten. The chain couples TRBV28 to TRBJ2-4, with 8 nucleotides matching TRBD2. V shed 4 bases and J 1 base; nucleotides not matched to a gene: 3. Germline V gene sequence: CDR1 MDHEN, CDR2 SYDVKM. The CDR3 contains 15 residues. CDR3 region: CASSSGGEAKNIQYF. In nucleotides, the CDR3 is TGTGCCAGCAGTTCCGGGGGGGAGGCCAAAAACATTCAGTACTTC.

The chain recombines TRBV6-6 with TRBJ1-6, with 8 bases fitting TRBD1. V lost 8 bases, J lost 8 bases, and 8 bases stayed unmatched. Germline V CDR1 and CDR2: MNHNY, SVGAGI (reference sequence). The CDR3 runs 14 residues. The CDR3 bases are TGTGCCAGCTCGTGGACAGGGTGGGATTCACCCCTCCACTTT. Translation: CASSWTGWDSPLHF.

This clonotype was seen only a few times. The rearrangement uses TRBV5-1 and TRBJ2-1; no firm D call. CDR3 length: 14 residues. V shed 3 bases and J shed 5 bases, with 12 bases lying between them. Germline CDR1 and CDR2: SGHRS and YFSETQ. This CDR3 reads CASSSTNPDNEQFF. CDR3 DNA sequence: TGCGCCAGCAGCTCTACTAACCCGGACAATGAGCAGTTCTTC.

The chain links TRBV4-3 to TRBJ2-1; 11 positions agree with TRBD2. Germline V gene lookup returns CDR1 LGHNA and CDR2 YSLEER. After removal of 0 bases from V and 0 bases from J, the junction contained 10 bases not matched to a gene. CDR3 length: 20 amino acids. CDR3 bases: TGCGCCAGCAGCCAAGATCCGGGACTAGCGGTTCTGGGCTCCTACAATGAGCAGTTCTTC. Its translation is CASSQDPGLAVLGSYNEQFF.

This clonotype has a handful of counts. CDR3 amino acids: CSVVTDNTGELFF. The DNA of the CDR3 is TGCAGCGTTGTAACTGATAACACCGGGGAGCTGTTTTTT. This chain connects TRBV29-1 to TRBJ2-2; D remains unclear. The CDR3 consists of 13 residues. Germline CDR1 reads SQVTM; CDR2 reads ANQGSEA. V lost 4 bases and J lost 2, with 8 bases in between.

The chain is built from TRBV12-3 or TRBV12-4 and TRBJ1-5; the D gene is possibly TRBD1 (6 bases). V lost 6 bases to trimming and J lost 4 bases, with 10 bases between them. The CDR3 length is 13 residues. This CDR3 reads CASRTGTNQPQHF. The DNA of the CDR3 is TGTGCCAGCAGGACAGGTACGAATCAGCCCCAGCATTTT.

This chain connects TRBV5-1 to TRBJ1-6; D might be TRBD1 (5 bases). Per the germline V gene, CDR1 is SGHRS and CDR2 is YFSETQ. This CDR3 is built from 13 residues. Trimming took 4 bases from V and 14 from J, leaving 16 bases between them. CDR3 nucleotide sequence: TGCGCCAGCAGCCTGGGACCCGACAGTACCCTCCACTTT. Translation gives CASSLGPDSTLHF.